This TCR beta chain stems from a study of shared T cell receptors in the human thymus. Germline-derived CDR1 and CDR2 are MNHEY and SVGAGI. The CDR3 runs to 14 residues. V shed 0 bases and J shed 2 bases, with 7 bases lying between them. Repertoires were generated with immunoSEQ multiplex PCR, while TCRdb's copy carries only in-frame clones and drops some. The sample consists of about 660,000 clones, around 87% of them appearing once. This same sample was also taken into another study, of human thymus T cells. That source reports: Donors were healthy Finnish babies undergoing corrective operations for congenital heart defects. Corrective cardiac operations yielded the resected thymus tissue. As related research reported, thymic repertoires overlapped highly among unrelated individuals.

The clonotype was recovered from a boy under two years old with a congenital heart defect. The chain links TRBV6-5 to TRBJ2-5; no definite D call. The sample was thymocytes. CDR3 sequence (DNA): TGTGCCAGCAGTTACTCGTCACTACAAGAGACCCAGTACTTC. Translating gives CASSYSSLQETQYF.